The 2 T cell receptor beta chains presented below share a single source sample, sequenced in a study of vaccination and CD4 T cells after COVID-19. These receptors are not linked to any known antigen. Regarding treatment: roughly 10-day PBMC culture with coronavirus spike peptide pools or control peptides (ViraFEST assay). CD4+ T-cell collection from the unexposed donor predated the COVID-19 pandemic (2011-2018). At the Johns Hopkins FTIC core, DNA taken from cultured CD4+ T cells was sequenced by way of the Oncomine TCR Beta short-read assay. Once CD4+ T cells had been cultured, genomic DNA was extracted from them. TCRdb independently ran MiXCR on the PCR reads; one entry per CDR3 protein. Of 7,000 or so distinct CDR3 sequences listed, approximately 30% are singletons. Sequencing was carried out using CD4+ T cells from blood, cultured in vitro. These receptors all come from a human donor in good health.

The rearrangement links TRBV5-1 to TRBJ1-1; the match to TRBD1 covers 8 bases. Trimming took 3 bases from V and 1 from J; bases not matched to a gene: 2. The CDR3 contains 14 residues. Germline CDR1 SGHRS, CDR2 YFSETQ. Here the CDR3 DNA reads TGCGCCAGCAGCTCCGGGACAGGGAACACTGAAGCTTTCTTT. The encoded protein is CASSSGTGNTEAFF.

This chain links TRBV4-3 with TRBJ2-2; TRBD2 might be the D (6 bases). V was trimmed by 4 bases and J by 7 bases, leaving 13 bases between them. This CDR3 has 14 amino acids. In germline, CDR1 is LGHNA, CDR2 YSLEER. The CDR3 coding sequence is TGCGCCAGCAGCCTTCAATCCGGGGGCGGGGAGCTGTTTTTT. This gives the protein CASSLQSGGGELFF.